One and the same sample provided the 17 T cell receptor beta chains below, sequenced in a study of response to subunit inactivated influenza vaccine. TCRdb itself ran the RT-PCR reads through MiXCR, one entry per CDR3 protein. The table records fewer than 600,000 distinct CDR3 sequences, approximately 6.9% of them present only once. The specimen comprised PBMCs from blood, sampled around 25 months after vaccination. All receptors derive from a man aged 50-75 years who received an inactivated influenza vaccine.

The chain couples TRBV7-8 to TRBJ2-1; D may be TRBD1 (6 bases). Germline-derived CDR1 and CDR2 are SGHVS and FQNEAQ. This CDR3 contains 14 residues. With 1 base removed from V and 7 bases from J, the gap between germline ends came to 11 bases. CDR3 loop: CASSLGDTGNEQFF. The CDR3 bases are TGTGCCAGCAGCTTAGGGGACACGGGGAATGAGCAGTTCTTC.

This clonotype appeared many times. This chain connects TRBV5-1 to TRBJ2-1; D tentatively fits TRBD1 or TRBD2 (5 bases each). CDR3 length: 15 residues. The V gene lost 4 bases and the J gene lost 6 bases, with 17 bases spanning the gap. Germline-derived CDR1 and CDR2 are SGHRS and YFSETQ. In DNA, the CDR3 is TGCGCCAGCAGCATCCGGGAAGAGGGGACCAATGAGCAGTTCTTC. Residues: CASSIREEGTNEQFF.

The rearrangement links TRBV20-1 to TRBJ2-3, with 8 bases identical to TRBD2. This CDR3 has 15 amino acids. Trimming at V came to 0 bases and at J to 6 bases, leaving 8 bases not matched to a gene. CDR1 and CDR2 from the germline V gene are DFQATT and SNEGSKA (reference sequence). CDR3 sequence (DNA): TGCAGTGCTAGAGACCCAGCGGGAGTTGGTGATACGCAGTATTTT. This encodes CSARDPAGVGDTQYF.

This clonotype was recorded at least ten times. The CDR3 bases are TGTGCCAGCAGCGACCCGACTGGGACTTACAAGAACACCGGGGAGCTGTTTTTT. Amino acids: CASSDPTGTYKNTGELFF. The chain joins TRBV9 to TRBJ2-2, with D possibly matching TRBD2 (6 bases). Per the germline V gene, CDR1 is SGDLS and CDR2 is YYNGEE. Trimming shortened V by 3 bases and J by 1 base, and 19 bases separated the two germline ends. This CDR3 comprises 18 residues.

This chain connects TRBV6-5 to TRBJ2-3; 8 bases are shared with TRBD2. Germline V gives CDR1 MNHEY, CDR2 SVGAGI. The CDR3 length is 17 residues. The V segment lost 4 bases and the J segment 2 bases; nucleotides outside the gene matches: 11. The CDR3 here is CASSSGGRYFDTDTQYF. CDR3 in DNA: TGTGCCAGCAGTTCGGGAGGGCGGTACTTTGACACAGATACGCAGTATTTT.

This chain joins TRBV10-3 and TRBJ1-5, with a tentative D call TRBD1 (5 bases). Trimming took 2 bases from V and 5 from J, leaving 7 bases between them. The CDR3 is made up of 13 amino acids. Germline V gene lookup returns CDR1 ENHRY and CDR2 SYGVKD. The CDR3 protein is CAISEGADQPQHF. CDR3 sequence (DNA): TGTGCCATCAGTGAGGGGGCTGATCAGCCCCAGCATTTT.

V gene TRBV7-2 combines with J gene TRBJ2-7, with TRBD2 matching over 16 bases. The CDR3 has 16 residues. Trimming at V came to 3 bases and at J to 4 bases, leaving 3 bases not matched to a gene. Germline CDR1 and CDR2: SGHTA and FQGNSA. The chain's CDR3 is CASSLGLAGGMYEQYF. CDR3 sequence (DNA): TGTGCCAGCAGCTTGGGACTAGCGGGGGGGATGTACGAGCAGTACTTC.

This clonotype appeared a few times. CDR3 protein: CSAKVSGTGAYEQYF. CDR3 coding DNA: TGCAGTGCTAAAGTTTCCGGGACAGGCGCCTACGAGCAGTACTTC. The V and J genes are TRBV20-1 and TRBJ2-7, with TRBD1 identical over 8 bases. The CDR3 has 15 residues. The germline gives CDR1 DFQATT, CDR2 SNEGSKA (reference sequence). Trimming at V came to 4 bases and at J to 2 bases, leaving 10 bases not matched to a gene.

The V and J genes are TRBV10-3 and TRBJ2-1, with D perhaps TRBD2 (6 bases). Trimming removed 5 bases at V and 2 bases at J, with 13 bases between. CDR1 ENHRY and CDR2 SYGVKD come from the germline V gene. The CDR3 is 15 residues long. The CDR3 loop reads CAISRPGLAYNEQFF. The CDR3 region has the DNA TGTGCCATCAGTAGACCGGGACTGGCCTACAATGAGCAGTTCTTC.

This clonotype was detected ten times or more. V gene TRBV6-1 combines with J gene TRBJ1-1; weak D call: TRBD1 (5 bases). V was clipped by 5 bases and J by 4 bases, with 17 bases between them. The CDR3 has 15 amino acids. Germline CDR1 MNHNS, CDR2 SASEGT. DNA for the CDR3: TGTGCCAGCAGTCGTCCCTCAGGGTCGGCCACTGAAGCTTTCTTT. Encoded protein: CASSRPSGSATEAFF.

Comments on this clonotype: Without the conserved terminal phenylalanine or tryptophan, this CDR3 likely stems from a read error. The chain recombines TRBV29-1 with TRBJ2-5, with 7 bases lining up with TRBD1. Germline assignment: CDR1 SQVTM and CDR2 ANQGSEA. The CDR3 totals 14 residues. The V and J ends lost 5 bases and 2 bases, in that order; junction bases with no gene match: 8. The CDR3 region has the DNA TGCAGCGTTTCCAGGGGGACCGGTCAAGAGACCCAGTACTCC. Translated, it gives CSVSRGTGQETQYS.

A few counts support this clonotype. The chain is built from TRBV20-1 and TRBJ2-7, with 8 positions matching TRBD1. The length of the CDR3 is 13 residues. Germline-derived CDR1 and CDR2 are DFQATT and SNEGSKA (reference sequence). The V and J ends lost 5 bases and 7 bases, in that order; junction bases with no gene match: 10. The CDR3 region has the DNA TGCAGTGCTTTCTGTTCGGGGGACAGGGAGCAGTACTTC. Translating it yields CSAFCSGDREQYF.

CDR3 region: CASSYSGEWDYEQYF. The CDR3 DNA reads as TGTGCCAGCAGTTATTCGGGAGAGTGGGACTACGAGCAGTACTTC. This chain uses TRBV6-2 or TRBV6-3 with TRBJ2-7, with a possible D match to TRBD2 (6 bases). CDR1 MNHEY and CDR2 SVGEGT come from the germline V gene. Trimming cost V 3 bases and J 3 bases, with 15 bases left between them. CDR3 length equals 15 residues.

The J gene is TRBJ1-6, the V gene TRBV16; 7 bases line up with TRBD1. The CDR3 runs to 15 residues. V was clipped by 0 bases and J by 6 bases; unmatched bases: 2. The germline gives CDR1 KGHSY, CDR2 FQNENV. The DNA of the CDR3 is TGTGCCAGCAGCCAATCAAGGGACAGTAATTCACCCCTCCACTTT. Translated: CASSQSRDSNSPLHF.

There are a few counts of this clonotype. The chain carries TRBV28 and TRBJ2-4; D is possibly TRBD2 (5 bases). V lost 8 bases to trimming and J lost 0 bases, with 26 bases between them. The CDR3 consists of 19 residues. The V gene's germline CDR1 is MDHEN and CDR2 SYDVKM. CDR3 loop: CASLPLGSVGGLAKNIQYF. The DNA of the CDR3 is TGTGCCAGCCTCCCGTTGGGCTCGGTGGGCGGACTAGCCAAAAACATTCAGTACTTC.

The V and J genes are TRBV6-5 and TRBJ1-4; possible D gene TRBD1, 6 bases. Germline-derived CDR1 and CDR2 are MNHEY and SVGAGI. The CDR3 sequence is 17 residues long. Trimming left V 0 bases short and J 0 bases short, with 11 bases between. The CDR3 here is CASSYSARGTTNEKLFF. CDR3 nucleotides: TGTGCCAGCAGTTACTCGGCCAGGGGCACAACTAATGAAAAACTGTTTTTT.

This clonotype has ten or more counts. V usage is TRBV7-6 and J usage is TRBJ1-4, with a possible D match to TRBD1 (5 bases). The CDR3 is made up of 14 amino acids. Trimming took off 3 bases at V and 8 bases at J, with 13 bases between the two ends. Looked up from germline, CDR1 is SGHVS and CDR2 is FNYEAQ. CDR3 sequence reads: CASSFGRRGEKLFF. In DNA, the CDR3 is TGTGCCAGCAGCTTTGGACGAAGGGGAGAAAAACTGTTTTTT.